This T cell receptor beta chain was retrieved from a study of a mutant IDH1 vaccine in newly diagnosed glioma. Study details: Patients arrived already treated with radiotherapy, temozolomide, or both, most having had both.

The time point was: baseline, week 1 (first vaccination visit). Treatment denoted: pre-vaccination baseline after standard-of-care therapy. Each donor presented with a new WHO grade 3 or 4 astrocytoma that tested IDH1-mutant and showed ATRX loss. Method: immunoSEQ multiplex PCR; TCRdb's copy keeps in-frame clones and lacks some. The sample has tens of thousands of clones; roughly 85% are singletons. The CDR3 extends over 13 amino acids. V was pared by 0 bases and J by 7 bases, with 9 bases between. CDR1 is SEHNR and CDR2 is FQNEAQ in the germline V gene (reference sequence). Sequences were derived from PBMCs, sampled from a glioma patient treated with radiotherapy, temozolomide or both. The chain combines TRBV7-9 with TRBJ1-2; D may be TRBD1 (5 bases). This TCR came from a woman aged 45-65 years with glioma. The CDR3 loop reads CASSLAGTFGYTF. As DNA, the CDR3 is TGTGCCAGCAGCTTAGCGGGGACTTTTGGCTACACCTTC.